Listed here are 18 T cell receptor beta chains from one sample, sequenced in a study of T cell responses to AZD1222 COVID-19 vaccine. Some clones are missing from TCRdb's copy, which holds only in-frame ones; the method was immunoSEQ multiplex PCR. Among about 30,000 clones listed, less than 90% were seen once. Sequencing was performed on peripheral blood, taken on day 0 of AZD1222 vaccination. Receptors originate from an adult in good health.

V and J are TRBV11-3 and TRBJ1-1; D is unclear. CDR1 is SGHNT and CDR2 is YENEEA in the germline V gene. Trimming took off 3 bases at V and 5 bases at J, with 10 bases between the two ends. The CDR3 spans 13 residues. The CDR3 DNA is TGTGCCAGCAGCTTTGGGGTGACGACTGAAGCTTTCTTT. It specifies CASSFGVTTEAFF.

This clone was counted a few times. V is TRBV6-1 and J is TRBJ2-5; D is possibly TRBD1 or TRBD2 (5 bases each). Germline V gives CDR1 MNHNS, CDR2 SASEGT. Trimming stripped 2 bases from V and 5 bases from J, with 12 bases between. CDR3 length: 14 amino acids. This chain's CDR3 is CASSELREGETQYF. DNA for the CDR3: TGTGCCAGCAGTGAACTTCGAGAGGGGGAGACCCAGTACTTC.

The V and J genes are TRBV7-9 and TRBJ1-2, with D perhaps matching TRBD1 (6 bases). CDR3 length: 15 amino acids. Germline CDR1 SEHNR, CDR2 FQNEAQ (reference sequence). The V gene lost 5 bases and the J gene lost 5 bases, with 18 bases spanning the gap. CDR3 bases: TGTGCCAGCAGCCCCGGCCTGAGGGGGATGTATGGCTACACCTTC. Amino acid sequence: CASSPGLRGMYGYTF. Combining the CDR3 with reference TRBV7-9 and TRBJ1-2 gives the whole variable domain DTGVSQNPRHKITKRGQNVTFRCDPISEHNRLYWYRQTLGQGPEFLTYFQNEAQLEKSRLLSDRFSAERPKGSFSTLEIQRTEQGDSAMYLCASSPGLRGMYGYTFGSGTRLTVV.

The J gene is TRBJ2-3, the V gene TRBV4-2; D remains ambiguous. The germline V gene encodes CDR1 LGHNA and CDR2 YNFKEQ. V dropped 0 bases and J dropped 6 bases, with 10 bases sitting between them. The CDR3 totals 14 residues. In DNA, the CDR3 is TGTGCCAGCAGCCAAGATCAGTTGACCGATACGCAGTATTTT. Translated: CASSQDQLTDTQYF.

V and J are TRBV6-1 and TRBJ2-6, with D tentatively TRBD1 (5 bases). Germline CDR1 reads MNHNS; CDR2 reads SASEGT. Trimming removed 2 bases from V and 4 bases from J, with 21 bases in between. This CDR3 is 19 amino acids long. The CDR3 sequence is CASSEPTVGISTGANVLTF. The CDR3 DNA is TGTGCCAGCAGTGAACCGACAGTCGGCATTAGTACGGGGGCCAACGTCCTGACTTTC.

V gene TRBV4-1 combines with J gene TRBJ1-1; D is ambiguous. The CDR3 consists of 14 residues. The V gene lost 4 bases and the J gene lost 0 bases, with 9 bases spanning the gap. Germline V gene lookup returns CDR1 MGHRA and CDR2 YSYEKL. The CDR3 protein is CASSPGVLNTEAFF. The DNA of the CDR3 is TGCGCCAGCAGCCCTGGCGTTTTGAACACTGAAGCTTTCTTT.

The rearrangement links TRBV9 to TRBJ1-3; TRBD1 aligns across 10 bases. Germline V CDR1 and CDR2: SGDLS, YYNGEE. The CDR3 loop spans 13 amino acids. The J segment lost 14 bases and the V segment lost 0 bases, leaving 5 bases of the junction unmatched. The CDR3 here is CASSVDGTGVVYF. DNA of the CDR3: TGTGCCAGCAGCGTAGACGGGACAGGGGTGGTATATTTT. Using reference TRBV9 and TRBJ1-3 for the parts outside the CDR3, the full variable domain is DSGVTQTPKHLITATGQRVTLRCSPRSGDLSVYWYQQSLDQGLQFLIQYYNGEERAKGNILERFSAQQFPDLHSELNLSSLELGDSALYFCASSVDGTGVVYFGEGSWLTVV.

This clone appeared a single time. The chain joins TRBV29-1 to TRBJ1-2, with 7 bases aligning to TRBD1. Germline values: CDR1 SQVTM, CDR2 ANQGSEA. This CDR3 is built from 14 residues. The J segment lost 3 bases and the V segment lost 5 bases, leaving 9 bases of the junction unmatched. The CDR3 sequence: CSVLKVRGDYGYTF. The CDR3 nucleotides read TGCAGCGTTCTAAAGGTCAGGGGGGACTATGGCTACACCTTC.

The rearrangement uses TRBV7-9 and TRBJ1-5; D unclear. There are 11 residues in the CDR3. Germline CDR1 is SEHNR and CDR2 is FQNEAQ (reference sequence). The V end was cut by 4 bases, the J end by 7 bases, with 5 bases between. CDR3 residues: CASSSRQPQHF. CDR3 in DNA: TGTGCCAGCAGCTCCCGCCAGCCCCAGCATTTT.

The chain employs TRBV28 and TRBJ2-2, with 7 bases that match TRBD2. Germline assignment: CDR1 MDHEN and CDR2 SYDVKM. CDR3 length equals 15 residues. The trim removed 2 bases at V and 6 bases at J, leaving 6 bases unmatched. The CDR3 region has the DNA TGTGCCAGCAGTTTAGCGGGAGTGGGGTCCGGGGAGCTGTTTTTT. Encoded protein: CASSLAGVGSGELFF.

The chain has TRBV7-2 and TRBJ1-3; the D is unclear. Germline CDR1 SGHTA, CDR2 FQGNSA. The CDR3 has 15 amino acids. The ends were cut back, 4 bases at V and 0 bases at J, with 10 bases in the middle. The CDR3 loop is CASSSGGSSGNTIYF. The CDR3, as DNA: TGTGCCAGCAGCTCGGGAGGGAGCTCTGGAAACACCATATATTTT.

The V call is TRBV2, the J call TRBJ2-2; no firm D call. CDR1 is SNHLY and CDR2 is FYNNEI in the germline V gene. V was clipped by 1 base and J by 6 bases, with 6 bases between them. The CDR3 totals 13 residues. In nucleotides, the CDR3 is TGTGCCAGCAGTGAAGAAGGGCCCGGGGAGCTGTTTTTT. As protein: CASSEEGPGELFF.

V usage is TRBV5-6 and J usage is TRBJ1-3, with a possible D match to TRBD1 (5 bases). Germline CDR1 reads SGHDT; CDR2 reads YYEEEE. V was trimmed by 3 bases and J by 5 bases, leaving 21 bases between them. The CDR3 runs 17 residues. The CDR3 here is CASSSLGPRDSRNTIYF. In DNA, the CDR3 is TGTGCCAGCAGCTCCCTTGGGCCCCGAGACAGTAGAAACACCATATATTTT.

This rearrangement joins TRBV6-5 to TRBJ1-1; D is uncertain. The V end was cut by 6 bases, the J end by 5 bases, with 13 bases between. This CDR3 is 13 amino acids long. CDR1 is MNHEY and CDR2 is SVGAGI in the germline V gene. This CDR3 reads CASSLYPRTEAFF. Here the CDR3 DNA reads TGTGCCAGCAGCCTCTACCCACGAACTGAAGCTTTCTTT.

V and J are TRBV7-2 and TRBJ1-3; D not resolved. Trimming shortened V by 1 base and J by 1 base, and 14 bases separated the two germline ends. CDR1 is SGHTA and CDR2 is FQGNSA in the germline V gene. The CDR3 contains 17 residues. CDR3 sequence: CASSLDYPRRSGNTIYF. The CDR3 coding sequence is TGTGCCAGCAGCTTAGATTACCCCCGGAGATCTGGAAACACCATATATTTT.

The V gene is TRBV10-3, the J gene TRBJ1-1, with D possibly matching TRBD1 (5 bases). Between the trimmed V and J ends, which lost 6 bases and 3 bases, there was a span of 14 bases. CDR1 ENHRY and CDR2 SYGVKD come from the germline V gene. CDR3 length: 14 amino acids. CDR3 coding DNA: TGTGCCATCAGACAGGTTTTGGGCGACACTGAAGCTTTCTTT. This translates into CAIRQVLGDTEAFF.

This rearrangement joins TRBV6-1 to TRBJ1-1; D call uncertain. The CDR3 length is 14 residues. Between the trimmed V and J ends, which lost 0 bases and 7 bases, there was a span of 12 bases. Germline values: CDR1 MNHNS, CDR2 SASEGT. The DNA for the CDR3 is TGTGCCAGCAGTGAAGCGTCGGAAAGATATGAAGCTTTCTTT. It encodes CASSEASERYEAFF.

This rearrangement joins TRBV11-2 to TRBJ2-3; 7 positions match TRBD2. The trim removed 2 bases at V and 5 bases at J, leaving 1 base unmatched. This CDR3 contains 13 residues. CDR1 is SGHAT, CDR2 FQNNGV, per germline. The CDR3 loop is CASSLLAGDTQYF. In DNA form, the CDR3 reads TGTGCCAGCAGCTTATTAGCGGGAGATACGCAGTATTTT.